This T cell receptor beta chain was captured in a study of T cells in Graves' hyperthyroidism and ophthalmopathy. CDR3 length: 14 amino acids. Germline lookup yields CDR1 MNHEY and CDR2 SMNVEV (reference sequence). V gave up 2 bases and J gave up 5 bases, with 10 bases separating them. What was amplified from RNA transcripts were TCR beta CDR3 regions. First-round RT-PCR with HTBI primers amplified the TCR CDR3 region. One entry per CDR3 protein results from TCRdb running MiXCR on the multiplex PCR reads. The profile covers about 320,000 distinct CDR3 sequences, with 15% to 20% appearing a single time and approximately 31% taken by the ten largest. This clonotype was counted only a few times.

V is TRBV27 and J is TRBJ1-5; no firm D call. This clonotype was sampled from a man aged 30 to 45 with Graves' hyperthyroidism. Specimen: blood. In DNA form, the CDR3 reads TGTGCCAGCAGTTTAATCGCCCATTATCAGCCCCAGCATTTT. As protein: CASSLIAHYQPQHF.